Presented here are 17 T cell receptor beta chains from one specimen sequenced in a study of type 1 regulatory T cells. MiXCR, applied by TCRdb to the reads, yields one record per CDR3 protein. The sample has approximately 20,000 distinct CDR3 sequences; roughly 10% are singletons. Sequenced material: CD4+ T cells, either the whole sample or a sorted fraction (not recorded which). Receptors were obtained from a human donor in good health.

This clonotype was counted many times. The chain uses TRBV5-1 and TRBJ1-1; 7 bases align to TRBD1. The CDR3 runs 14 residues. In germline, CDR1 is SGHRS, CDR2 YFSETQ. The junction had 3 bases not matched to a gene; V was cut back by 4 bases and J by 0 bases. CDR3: CASSRGGLNTEAFF. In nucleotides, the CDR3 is TGCGCCAGCAGCCGAGGGGGCTTGAACACTGAAGCTTTCTTT.

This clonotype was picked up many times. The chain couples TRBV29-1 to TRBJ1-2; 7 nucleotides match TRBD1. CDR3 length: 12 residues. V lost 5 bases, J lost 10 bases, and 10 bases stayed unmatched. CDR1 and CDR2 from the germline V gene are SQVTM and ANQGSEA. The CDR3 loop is CSVMPGQRDYTF. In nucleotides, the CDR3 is TGCAGCGTTATGCCGGGACAGCGAGACTACACCTTC.

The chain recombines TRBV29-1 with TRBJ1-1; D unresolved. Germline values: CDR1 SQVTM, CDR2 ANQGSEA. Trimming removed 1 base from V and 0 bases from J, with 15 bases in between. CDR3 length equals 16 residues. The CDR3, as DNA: TGCAGCGTTGAAGTATGGAGGGAAGACCTGAACACTGAAGCTTTCTTT. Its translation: CSVEVWREDLNTEAFF.

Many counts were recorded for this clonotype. In DNA form, the CDR3 reads TGTGCCAGCAGCTTAGCCAGGGAAGGTGGCTACACCTTC. It yields the protein CASSLAREGGYTF. This chain links TRBV7-2 with TRBJ1-2; TRBD1 might be the D (5 bases). V lost 0 bases, J lost 7 bases, and 9 bases lay in between. Germline V gene lookup returns CDR1 SGHTA and CDR2 FQGNSA. The CDR3 length is 13 residues.

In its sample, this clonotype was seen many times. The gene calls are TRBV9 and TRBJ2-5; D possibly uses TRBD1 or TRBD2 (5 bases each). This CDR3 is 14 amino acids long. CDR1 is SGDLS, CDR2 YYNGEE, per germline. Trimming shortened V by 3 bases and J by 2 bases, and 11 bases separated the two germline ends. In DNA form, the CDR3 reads TGTGCCAGCAGCGCTGCGTGGGGGCAAGAGACCCAGTACTTC. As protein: CASSAAWGQETQYF.

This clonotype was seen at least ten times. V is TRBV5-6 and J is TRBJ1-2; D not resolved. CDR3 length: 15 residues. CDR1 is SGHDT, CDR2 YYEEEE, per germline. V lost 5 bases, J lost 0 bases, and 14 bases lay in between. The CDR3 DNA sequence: TGTGCCAGCAGGTCACGGGCCCTCACTAACTATGGCTACACCTTC. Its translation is CASRSRALTNYGYTF. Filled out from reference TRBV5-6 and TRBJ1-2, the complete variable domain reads DAGVTQSPTHLIKTRGQQVTLRCSPKSGHDTVSWYQQALGQGPQFIFQYYEEEERQRGNFPDRFSGHQFPNYSSELNVNALLLGDSALYLCASRSRALTNYGYTFGSGTRLTVV.

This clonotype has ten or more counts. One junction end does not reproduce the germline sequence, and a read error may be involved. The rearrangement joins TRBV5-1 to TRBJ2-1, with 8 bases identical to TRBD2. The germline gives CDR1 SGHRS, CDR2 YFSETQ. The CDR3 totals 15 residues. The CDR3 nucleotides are TGCGCCACCAGCAGCGGGAGCGGGTTTTCTGGTGAGCAGTTCTTC. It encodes CATSSGSGFSGEQFF.

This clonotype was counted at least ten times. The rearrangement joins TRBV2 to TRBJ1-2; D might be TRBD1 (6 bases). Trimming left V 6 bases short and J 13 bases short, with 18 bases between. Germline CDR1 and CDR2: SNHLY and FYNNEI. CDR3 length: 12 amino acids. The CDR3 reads CASSLKQGWGTF. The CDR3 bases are TGTGCCAGCAGCTTAAAACAGGGATGGGGCACCTTC.

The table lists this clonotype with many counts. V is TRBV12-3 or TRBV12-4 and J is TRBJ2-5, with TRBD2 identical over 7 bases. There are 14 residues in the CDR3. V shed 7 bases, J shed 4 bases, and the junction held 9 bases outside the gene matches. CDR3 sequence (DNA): TGTGCCAGCAAGAAAGCGGGATTATTAGAGACCCAGTACTTC. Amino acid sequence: CASKKAGLLETQYF.

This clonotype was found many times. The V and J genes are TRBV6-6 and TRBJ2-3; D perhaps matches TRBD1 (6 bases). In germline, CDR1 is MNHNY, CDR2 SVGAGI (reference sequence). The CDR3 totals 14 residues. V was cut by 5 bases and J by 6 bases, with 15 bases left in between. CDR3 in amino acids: CASSQQGLQDTQYF. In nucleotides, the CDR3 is TGTGCCAGCAGTCAACAGGGCCTTCAGGATACGCAGTATTTT.

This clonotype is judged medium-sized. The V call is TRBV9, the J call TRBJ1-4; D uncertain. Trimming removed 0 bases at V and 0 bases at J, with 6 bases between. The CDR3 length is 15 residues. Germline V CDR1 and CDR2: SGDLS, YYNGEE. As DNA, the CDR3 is TGTGCCAGCAGCGTAGGACTAGCAACTAATGAAAAACTGTTTTTT. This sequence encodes CASSVGLATNEKLFF.

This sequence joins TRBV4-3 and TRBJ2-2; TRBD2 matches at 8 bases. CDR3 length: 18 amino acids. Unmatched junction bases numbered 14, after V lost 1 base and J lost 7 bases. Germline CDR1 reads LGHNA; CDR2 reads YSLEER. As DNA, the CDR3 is TGCGCCAGCAGCCAAGGATGGTCGACGGGAGGGCCAGTCGGGGAGCTGTTTTTT. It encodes CASSQGWSTGGPVGELFF.

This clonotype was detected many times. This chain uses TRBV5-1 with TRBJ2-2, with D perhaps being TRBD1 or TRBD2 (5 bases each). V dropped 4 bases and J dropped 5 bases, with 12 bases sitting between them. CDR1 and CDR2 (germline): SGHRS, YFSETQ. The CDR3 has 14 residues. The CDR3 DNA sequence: TGCGCCAGCAGCGGGACGTATGGGACCGGGGAGCTGTTTTTT. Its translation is CASSGTYGTGELFF.

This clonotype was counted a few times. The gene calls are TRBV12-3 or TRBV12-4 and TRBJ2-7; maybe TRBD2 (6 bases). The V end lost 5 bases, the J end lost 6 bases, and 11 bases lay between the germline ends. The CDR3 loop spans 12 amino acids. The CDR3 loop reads CASSGGISEQYF. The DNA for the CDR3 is TGTGCCAGCAGTGGCGGGATTAGCGAGCAGTACTTC.

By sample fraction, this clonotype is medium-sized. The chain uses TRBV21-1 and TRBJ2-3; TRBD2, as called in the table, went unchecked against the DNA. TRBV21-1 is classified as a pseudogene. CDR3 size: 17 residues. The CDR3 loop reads CARLKYYGGRSTDTQYF. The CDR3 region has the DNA TGTGCCCGTCTTAAATATTATGGCGGGAGAAGCACAGATACGCAGTATTTT.

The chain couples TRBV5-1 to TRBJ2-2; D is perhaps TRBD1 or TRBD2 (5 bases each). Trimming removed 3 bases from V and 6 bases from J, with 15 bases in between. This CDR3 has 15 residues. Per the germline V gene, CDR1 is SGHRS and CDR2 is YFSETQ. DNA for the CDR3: TGCGCCAGCAGCTGGGGCCCCCAGGAGGCCGGGGAGCTGTTTTTT. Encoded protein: CASSWGPQEAGELFF.

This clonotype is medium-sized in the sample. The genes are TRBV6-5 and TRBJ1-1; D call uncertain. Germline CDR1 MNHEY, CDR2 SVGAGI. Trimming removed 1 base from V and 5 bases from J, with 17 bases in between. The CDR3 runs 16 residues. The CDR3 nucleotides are TGTGCCAGCAGTTACTATCGACTGGGCGCGGGGACTGAAGCTTTCTTT. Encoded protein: CASSYYRLGAGTEAFF.